The clone carrying this T cell receptor (beta chain) was detected ten times or more. Its antigen is currently unknown. Libraries of naive CD8 cells were prepared from 20,000 to 1,000,000 sorted cells using 10%, 30% or 50% RNA. A CD8+CD4-CCR7+CD45RA+ phenotype served as the sorting definition for naive CD8 T cells. TCRdb re-called the PCR reads through MiXCR, storing one row per CDR3 protein. The sample carries approximately 54,000 distinct CDR3 sequences, 25% recorded once. This sample was taken from a study of molecular identifiers for immune sequencing clone quantification. The study, taken as a whole, reports: Detection of one spiked Jurkat cell's TCR RNA reportedly worked in one million naive cells.

Per germline, CDR1 SGHTA and CDR2 FQGNSA. This CDR3 has 18 amino acids. Trimming at V came to 1 base and at J to 3 bases, leaving 14 bases not matched to a gene. The receptor comes from a human donor in good health. Some libraries in this study had Jurkat cell RNA spiked in. Sequencing input: naive CD8+ T cells from blood, with Jurkat cell RNA spiked in. Subset defined: FACS-sorted CD8+CD4-CCR7+CD45RA+ naive T cells. This chain links TRBV7-2 with TRBJ2-7; 8 bases are a match to TRBD2. In nucleotides, the CDR3 is TGTGCCAGCAGCTTAGTGTCGGGCGGAGCGGGAGAGCTCTACGAGCAGTACTTC. It encodes CASSLVSGGAGELYEQYF. The complete variable domain, with remaining parts taken from reference TRBV7-2 and TRBJ2-7, reads GAGVSQSPSNKVTEKGKDVELRCDPISGHTALYWYRQSLGQGLEFLIYFQGNSAPDKSGLPSDRFSAERTGGSVSTLTIQRTQQEDSAVYLCASSLVSGGAGELYEQYFGPGTRLTVT.